The 31 T cell receptor beta chains given below trace back to one sample, sequenced in a study of cytomegalovirus exposure and HLA in healthy donors. The study ran its PCR with 60 Vbeta and 13 Jbeta primers. Repertoires were generated with immunoSEQ multiplex PCR, while TCRdb's copy carries only in-frame clones and drops some. Here the sample spans approximately 220,000 clones, approximately 88% being singletons. The sample consisted of PBMCs. These receptors were taken from a boy aged 2 to 9 in good health and CMV-seronegative.

The V and J genes are TRBV6-6 and TRBJ2-7; 7 nucleotides match TRBD1. CDR1 is MNHNY, CDR2 SVGAGI, per germline (reference sequence). V lost 5 bases and J lost 4; bases outside the gene matches: 11. The CDR3 sequence is 15 residues long. The CDR3 sequence: CASSTGTAVWYEQYF. DNA of the CDR3: TGTGCCAGCAGTACCGGGACAGCGGTTTGGTACGAGCAGTACTTC.

The chain is built from TRBV2 and TRBJ2-7; the D is unclear. The CDR3 loop spans 14 amino acids. The V end was cut by 5 bases, the J end by 0 bases, with 11 bases between. Germline values: CDR1 SNHLY, CDR2 FYNNEI. The CDR3: CASSLLLISYEQYF. As DNA, the CDR3 is TGTGCCAGCAGTTTACTTCTCATCTCCTACGAGCAGTACTTC.

The chain combines TRBV19 with TRBJ1-1; 9 positions agree with TRBD1. CDR3 length equals 13 residues. Germline V gives CDR1 LNHDA, CDR2 SQIVND (reference sequence). With V trimmed by 5 bases and J by 7 bases, 5 bases remained unmatched. The DNA for the CDR3 is TGTGCCAGTAGTTCACAGGGGGCCAATGAAGCTTTCTTT. Protein sequence: CASSSQGANEAFF.

Sample share makes this clone medium-sized. V gene TRBV2 combines with J gene TRBJ2-2; 7 bases map to TRBD1. The V gene end was trimmed by 1 base and the J gene end by 0 bases; junction bases not matched to a gene: 2. Per germline, CDR1 SNHLY and CDR2 FYNNEI. CDR3 size: 16 residues. CDR3 sequence reads: CASSEGGQPNTGELFF. CDR3 sequence (DNA): TGTGCCAGCAGTGAAGGGGGACAGCCGAACACCGGGGAGCTGTTTTTT.

The V call is TRBV6-5, the J call TRBJ1-4, with D uncertain. Trimming took off 5 bases at V and 8 bases at J, with 15 bases between the two ends. Germline CDR1 is MNHEY and CDR2 is SVGAGI. The CDR3 extends over 14 amino acids. CDR3 loop: CASSVDGRGEKLFF. CDR3 in DNA: TGTGCCAGCAGTGTTGACGGAAGAGGGGAAAAACTGTTTTTT.

In its sample, this clone was seen a few times. The V call is TRBV7-2, the J call TRBJ2-3; no clear D gene. V was pared by 1 base and J by 2 bases, with 10 bases between. Germline values: CDR1 SGHTA, CDR2 FQGNSA. The CDR3 covers 15 residues. The CDR3 is CASSLGQKDTDTQYF. CDR3 sequence (DNA): TGTGCCAGCAGCTTAGGGCAGAAAGACACAGATACGCAGTATTTT.

The rearrangement joins TRBV5-6 to TRBJ1-2; D uncertain. The CDR3 contains 15 residues. Germline V gene lookup returns CDR1 SGHDT and CDR2 YYEEEE. V was cut by 4 bases and J by 8 bases, with 21 bases left in between. The CDR3 loop is CASSRLETGYSGYTF. CDR3 DNA sequence: TGTGCCAGCAGCCGTCTGGAAACCGGCTATAGCGGCTACACCTTC.

This chain uses TRBV5-6 with TRBJ2-7; D not resolved. V lost 0 bases and J lost 5, with 12 bases in between. The length of the CDR3 is 14 residues. Germline V gene sequence: CDR1 SGHDT, CDR2 YYEEEE. This chain's CDR3 is CASSLVRSLDEQYF. Written as DNA, the CDR3 is TGTGCCAGCAGCTTGGTGCGGTCCCTCGACGAGCAGTACTTC.

The J gene is TRBJ2-2, the V gene TRBV30; no clear D. The germline gives CDR1 GTSNPN, CDR2 SVGIG (reference sequence). The V end lost 3 bases, the J end lost 7 bases, and 6 bases lay between the germline ends. The CDR3 extends over 11 amino acids. CDR3 DNA: TGTGCCTGGAGCGGTGGCGGGGAGCTGTTTTTT. Protein product: CAWSGGGELFF.

The chain has TRBV5-1 and TRBJ1-1; 10 bases agree with TRBD1. J gave up 1 base and V 0 bases, and 6 bases lay outside the gene matches. The germline gives CDR1 SGHRS, CDR2 YFSETQ. The CDR3 consists of 17 residues. The DNA for the CDR3 is TGCGCCAGCAGCTTGGTTGACAGGGGGCGTCGGAACACTGAAGCTTTCTTT. Protein: CASSLVDRGRRNTEAFF.

The chain carries TRBV29-1 and TRBJ2-1; D uncertain. Trimming cost V 3 bases and J 0 bases, with 9 bases left between them. The germline CDR1 and CDR2 sequences are SQVTM and ANQGSEA. CDR3 size: 14 residues. The CDR3 bases are TGCAGCGTTGAGGTACAGTCCTCCTACAATGAGCAGTTCTTC. Encoded protein: CSVEVQSSYNEQFF.

J is TRBJ2-1 and V is TRBV19; 9 nucleotides align to TRBD2. V shed 1 base, J shed 2 bases, and the junction held 0 bases outside the gene matches. This CDR3 has 15 residues. Germline V gene sequence: CDR1 LNHDA, CDR2 SQIVND (reference sequence). The CDR3: CASSIVAGAYNEQFF. For the CDR3, the DNA is TGTGCCAGTAGTATAGTAGCGGGAGCCTACAATGAGCAGTTCTTC.

As regards this clone: Other DNA variants within this sample encode the same CDR3. V gene TRBV5-6 combines with J gene TRBJ1-5; D gene ambiguous. Trimming pared 0 bases from V and 3 bases from J, leaving 7 bases between. Germline assignment: CDR1 SGHDT and CDR2 YYEEEE. The CDR3 runs to 14 residues. The CDR3 DNA reads TGTGCCAGCAGCTTGGGGGCAGCCAATCAGCCCCAGCATTTT. Protein product: CASSLGAANQPQHF.

V usage is TRBV13 and J usage is TRBJ1-2; D not certain. In germline, CDR1 is PRHDT, CDR2 FYEKMQ (reference sequence). Trimming left V 4 bases short and J 8 bases short, with 17 bases between. The CDR3 is made up of 14 amino acids. The CDR3 DNA is TGTGCCAGCAGCTCAGGAACAGATCTATTAGGCTACACCTTC. Translation: CASSSGTDLLGYTF.

J is TRBJ2-5 and V is TRBV11-2; possibly TRBD1 for D (6 bases). V was pared by 0 bases and J by 6 bases, with 17 bases between. From germline, CDR1 is SGHAT and CDR2 FQNNGV. The length of the CDR3 is 16 residues. The CDR3 protein is CASSLEGHYQGQTQYF. For the CDR3, the DNA is TGTGCCAGCAGCTTAGAGGGCCACTACCAGGGGCAGACCCAGTACTTC.

This sequence joins TRBV19 and TRBJ2-5; TRBD2 is a possible D gene (6 bases). Looked up from germline, CDR1 is LNHDA and CDR2 is SQIVND (reference sequence). The CDR3 covers 14 residues. With 5 bases removed from V and 2 bases from J, the gap between germline ends came to 12 bases. CDR3 in amino acids: CASSPTRAQETQYF. CDR3 nucleotides: TGTGCCAGTAGTCCGACTAGAGCACAAGAGACCCAGTACTTC.

This chain connects TRBV2 to TRBJ2-5, with D perhaps TRBD2 (5 bases). Trimming took 4 bases from V and 5 from J, leaving 14 bases between them. CDR3 length: 14 amino acids. Looked up from germline, CDR1 is SNHLY and CDR2 is FYNNEI. As DNA, the CDR3 is TGTGCCAGCAGTGTAGGGTCTAGAGGGGAGACCCAGTACTTC. It yields the protein CASSVGSRGETQYF.

The chain has TRBV13 and TRBJ1-2, with D unclear. Germline V CDR1 and CDR2: PRHDT, FYEKMQ (reference sequence). This CDR3 has 14 residues. Trimming pared 0 bases from V and 1 base from J, leaving 6 bases between. The CDR3 DNA reads as TGTGCCAGCAGCTTAGGGACAAGTAACTATGGCTACACCTTC. Its protein product is CASSLGTSNYGYTF.

CDR3 bases: TGTGCCATTGAGAGCGGGCCTAGCTCCTACGAGCAGTACTTC. Its protein is CAIESGPSSYEQYF. The chain uses TRBV2 and TRBJ2-7, with D possibly being TRBD2 (6 bases). This CDR3 region has 14 residues. Germline V CDR1 and CDR2: SNHLY, FYNNEI. Between the trimmed V and J ends, which lost 10 bases and 0 bases, there was a span of 16 bases.

The V call is TRBV5-1, the J call TRBJ2-1; possibly TRBD2 for D (6 bases). V was pared by 9 bases and J by 3 bases, with 13 bases between. The CDR3 runs 13 residues. CDR1 SGHRS and CDR2 YFSETQ come from the germline V gene. CDR3 DNA: TGCGCCACCGGGACTTACGACTACAATGAGCAGTTCTTC. This gives the protein CATGTYDYNEQFF.

The chain is built from TRBV6-4 and TRBJ1-2, with D possibly matching TRBD1 (6 bases). V gave up 11 bases and J gave up 12 bases, with 25 bases separating them. Looked up from germline, CDR1 is MRHNA and CDR2 is SNTAGT. CDR3 length equals 13 residues. CDR3 protein: CAGLKTGRRWHTF. CDR3 DNA: TGTGCCGGTCTGAAAACAGGGCGCCGTTGGCACACCTTC.

The chain links TRBV2 to TRBJ1-2; possibly TRBD1 for D (5 bases). V lost 3 bases and J 8 bases, leaving 13 bases between the germline ends. This CDR3 has 13 residues. CDR1 is SNHLY, CDR2 FYNNEI, per germline. The DNA for the CDR3 is TGTGCCAGCAGTGAGGCAGGGAGGAAAGGCTACACCTTC. Protein: CASSEAGRKGYTF. Full variable domain (remainder filled in from reference TRBV2 and TRBJ1-2): EPEVTQTPSHQVTQMGQEVILRCVPISNHLYFYWYRQILGQKVEFLVSFYNNEISEKSEIFDDQFSVERPDGSNFTLKIRSTKLEDSAMYFCASSEAGRKGYTFGSGTRLTVV.

This clone was observed a few times. The junction does not match germline at one end; this may be a read error. The rearrangement links TRBV30 to TRBJ2-7, with 8 bases lining up with TRBD1. The CDR3 has 11 amino acids. Per germline, CDR1 GTSNPN and CDR2 SVGIG (reference sequence). In DNA, the CDR3 is TGTGCCTGGAGTGCGGGACAGGCGGATGGCTTC. Protein sequence: CAWSAGQADGF.

The chain couples TRBV9 to TRBJ1-2; D unresolved. The V end was cut by 3 bases, the J end by 3 bases, with 15 bases between. The CDR3 has 15 amino acids. The V gene's germline CDR1 is SGDLS and CDR2 YYNGEE. The CDR3 here is CASSASPGSYYGYTF. The CDR3 DNA reads as TGTGCCAGCAGCGCGTCCCCCGGGTCCTACTATGGCTACACCTTC. The complete variable domain, with remaining parts taken from reference TRBV9 and TRBJ1-2, reads DSGVTQTPKHLITATGQRVTLRCSPRSGDLSVYWYQQSLDQGLQFLIQYYNGEERAKGNILERFSAQQFPDLHSELNLSSLELGDSALYFCASSASPGSYYGYTFGSGTRLTVV.

This rearrangement joins TRBV7-9 to TRBJ2-3; a weak D match, TRBD1 (5 bases). The CDR3 extends over 15 amino acids. Germline-derived CDR1 and CDR2 are SEHNR and FQNEAQ (reference sequence). V lost 1 base and J lost 5, with 13 bases in between. The CDR3 spells CASSLVTRVGDTQYF. The CDR3 DNA reads TGTGCCAGCAGCTTAGTTACCAGGGTGGGAGATACGCAGTATTTT.

The rearrangement joins TRBV5-6 to TRBJ2-1, with TRBD1 matching 8 bases. This CDR3 contains 14 residues. Germline CDR1 reads SGHDT; CDR2 reads YYEEEE. V was pared by 2 bases and J by 9 bases, with 7 bases of the junction left unmatched. The CDR3 DNA reads TGTGCCAGCAGCTTTAGGACAGGGTTAGGTGAGCAGTTCTTC. Its translation is CASSFRTGLGEQFF.

This clone was counted between two and nine times. The chain recombines TRBV19 with TRBJ1-5; D not resolved. This CDR3 has 13 amino acids. V dropped 4 bases and J dropped 6 bases, with 10 bases sitting between them. The germline CDR1 and CDR2 sequences are LNHDA and SQIVND (reference sequence). CDR3 residues: CASSRPFGQPQHF. CDR3 sequence (DNA): TGTGCCAGTAGTAGGCCCTTTGGTCAGCCCCAGCATTTT.

The CDR3 DNA follows: TGTGCCAGCAGCCAAGATCTGGGCAGTCCATACTATGGCTACACCTTC. Translating it yields CASSQDLGSPYYGYTF. The genes are TRBV4-2 and TRBJ1-2; D uncertain. From germline, CDR1 is LGHNA and CDR2 YNFKEQ. Trimming cost V 0 bases and J 3 bases, with 14 bases left between them. The CDR3 consists of 16 residues.

The gene calls are TRBV15 and TRBJ1-1, with 7 bases lining up with TRBD1. This CDR3 is built from 18 residues. Trimming removed 1 base from V and 0 bases from J; junction bases left unmatched: 11. Germline loops: CDR1 LNHNV, CDR2 YYDKDF (reference sequence). This CDR3 reads CATSRVRGTDSMNTEAFF. CDR3 DNA: TGTGCCACCAGCAGAGTAAGGGGGACAGATTCCATGAACACTGAAGCTTTCTTT.

The chain links TRBV29-1 to TRBJ1-1; TRBD1 is a possible D gene (5 bases). Trimming pared 4 bases from V and 7 bases from J, leaving 13 bases between. This CDR3 spans 12 amino acids. In germline, CDR1 is SQVTM, CDR2 ANQGSEA. CDR3 DNA: TGCAGCGTTGTATCCATCGGGGGTGAAGCTTTCTTT. Its translation is CSVVSIGGEAFF.

This clone has only a few counts. The rearrangement uses TRBV29-1 and TRBJ1-2; 8 bases map to TRBD1. The CDR3 spans 17 residues. CDR1 and CDR2 from the germline V gene are SQVTM and ANQGSEA. Losses at the gene ends were 0 bases for V and 7 bases for J; bases not matched to a gene: 16. The CDR3 region has the DNA TGCAGCGTTGAAGAGAGCGGTCGGGGACAGGCGGCGGGTGGCTACACCTTC. The encoded protein is CSVEESGRGQAAGGYTF.